The 28 T cell receptor beta chains given below trace back to one sample, sequenced in a study of radiation and T cells in renal cell carcinoma. Sequencing was performed with immunoSEQ multiplex PCR; in TCRdb, only in-frame clones are kept and a portion is missing. The sample records 100,000 to 150,000 clones, around 81% being singletons. Documented time point: blood 2 weeks post-SBRT. Regarding treatment: 15 Gy SBRT to primary tumor, nephrectomy 4 weeks later. This specimen was blood, taken from a patient whose treatment included radiotherapy and nephrectomy. Every receptor here comes from a man aged 50-60 years with renal cell carcinoma.

In its sample, this clone was seen a few times. The chain uses TRBV7-9 and TRBJ2-2, with D unclear. The CDR3 spans 13 residues. From germline, CDR1 is SEHNR and CDR2 FQNEAQ (reference sequence). V was clipped by 2 bases and J by 7 bases, with 8 bases between them. The CDR3 is CASSLSFLGELFF. DNA of the CDR3: TGTGCCAGCAGCTTATCTTTTCTCGGGGAGCTGTTTTTT.

The rearrangement links TRBV6-5 to TRBJ2-1, with unresolved D. The length of the CDR3 is 15 residues. From germline, CDR1 is MNHEY and CDR2 SVGAGI. Trimming took 5 bases from V and 0 from J, leaving 11 bases between them. CDR3 loop: CASSVKFSSYNEQFF. CDR3 sequence (DNA): TGTGCCAGCAGTGTGAAGTTTAGCTCCTACAATGAGCAGTTCTTC.

J is TRBJ2-5 and V is TRBV29-1; D is possibly TRBD1 (5 bases). The CDR3 has 14 residues. Trimming removed 7 bases from V and 1 base from J, with 16 bases in between. Germline CDR1 and CDR2: SQVTM and ANQGSEA. The CDR3 is CSATGLWGQETQYF. CDR3 in DNA: TGCAGCGCCACAGGTTTGTGGGGCCAAGAGACCCAGTACTTC. Filled out from reference TRBV29-1 and TRBJ2-5, the complete variable domain reads SAVISQKPSRDICQRGTSLTIQCQVDSQVTMMFWYRQQPGQSLTLIATANQGSEATYESGFVIDKFPISRPNLTFSTLTVSNMSPEDSSIYLCSATGLWGQETQYFGPGTRLLVL.

The J gene is TRBJ2-7, the V gene TRBV9, with D hard to call. The V gene lost 0 bases and the J gene lost 3 bases, with 19 bases spanning the gap. This CDR3 contains 17 residues. Germline assignment: CDR1 SGDLS and CDR2 YYNGEE. The CDR3: CASSVVTHNLEIYEQYF. In nucleotides, the CDR3 is TGTGCCAGCAGCGTAGTGACGCACAACCTAGAAATCTACGAGCAGTACTTC.

The V call is TRBV10-1, the J call TRBJ1-1; D unresolved. V dropped 6 bases and J dropped 1 base, with 9 bases sitting between them. This CDR3 comprises 13 residues. Germline values: CDR1 WNHNN, CDR2 SYGVQD (reference sequence). CDR3 sequence (DNA): TGCGCCAGCAGCGGACCGCAGAACACTGAAGCTTTCTTT. Its protein product is CASSGPQNTEAFF.

The chain combines TRBV16 with TRBJ1-6; the D gene is possibly TRBD1 (5 bases). V was cut by 4 bases and J by 8 bases, with 18 bases left in between. This CDR3 is 16 amino acids long. CDR1 and CDR2 (germline): KGHSY, FQNENV. CDR3 bases: TGTGCCAGCAGCCGGAATGCAGACAGTAGGGATTCACCCCTCCACTTT. Amino acid sequence: CASSRNADSRDSPLHF.

The CDR3 sequence: CASSPPPVHSNQPQHF. CDR3 DNA: TGTGCCAGTAGCCCCCCGCCAGTTCATAGCAATCAGCCCCAGCATTTT. The chain recombines TRBV19 with TRBJ1-5; D unclear. Germline V gene sequence: CDR1 LNHDA, CDR2 SQIVND (reference sequence). The CDR3 is 16 residues long. Deletions cut 6 bases from V and 0 bases from J, with 15 bases between.

This clone was observed a handful of times. V usage is TRBV5-6 and J usage is TRBJ2-6, with no clear D. Germline CDR1 and CDR2: SGHDT and YYEEEE. V lost 4 bases, J lost 0 bases, and 8 bases lay in between. This CDR3 contains 15 residues. The CDR3 DNA reads as TGTGCCAGCAGCCCCGTGAGCTCTGGGGCCAACGTCCTGACTTTC. Translating gives CASSPVSSGANVLTF.

The chain combines TRBV13 with TRBJ2-7, with D hard to call. This CDR3 has 14 residues. In germline, CDR1 is PRHDT, CDR2 FYEKMQ (reference sequence). V was cut by 5 bases and J by 0 bases, with 11 bases left in between. CDR3 coding DNA: TGTGCCAGCAGCAAAACCGGGCGCTCCTACGAGCAGTACTTC. Translation: CASSKTGRSYEQYF.

The chain is built from TRBV27 and TRBJ2-1; 13 bases align to TRBD2. The V segment lost 3 bases and the J segment 4 bases; nucleotides outside the gene matches: 0. CDR3 size: 15 residues. Germline assignment: CDR1 MNHEY and CDR2 SMNVEV (reference sequence). This CDR3 is CASSLGLAGYNEQFF. In nucleotides, the CDR3 is TGTGCCAGCAGTTTGGGACTAGCGGGATACAATGAGCAGTTCTTC.

The genes are TRBV2 and TRBJ2-1; 9 positions agree with TRBD1. CDR1 and CDR2 (germline): SNHLY, FYNNEI. V trimming: 2 bases; J trimming: 9 bases; junction bases outside the gene matches: 8. This CDR3 has 15 amino acids. The CDR3: CASSERGQGESEQFF. DNA of the CDR3: TGTGCCAGCAGTGAAAGGGGACAGGGTGAATCTGAGCAGTTCTTC.

The genes are TRBV6-6 and TRBJ1-3; D unresolved. V lost 6 bases to trimming and J lost 0 bases, with 9 bases between them. This CDR3 is 14 amino acids long. The germline gives CDR1 MNHNY, CDR2 SVGAGI (reference sequence). The CDR3 DNA is TGTGCCAGCAGCGGACCCCTCTCTGGAAACACCATATATTTT. It translates to CASSGPLSGNTIYF.

This clone has only a few counts. The chain recombines TRBV5-4 with TRBJ1-6; 7 nucleotides align to TRBD1. J lost 10 bases, V lost 2 bases, and 9 bases had no gene match. The CDR3 totals 15 residues. The germline CDR1 and CDR2 sequences are SGHNT and YYREEE (reference sequence). CDR3 region: CASSLGAGGFSPLHF. The CDR3 DNA follows: TGTGCCAGCAGCTTAGGTGCAGGGGGTTTCTCACCCCTCCACTTT.

The chain has TRBV6-1 and TRBJ2-5; D uncertain. This CDR3 is 15 amino acids long. Germline V gene lookup returns CDR1 MNHNS and CDR2 SASEGT. The V gene lost 2 bases and the J gene lost 4 bases, with 14 bases spanning the gap. CDR3 DNA sequence: TGTGCCAGCAGTGAACCCACTGAGTATAGAGAGACCCAGTACTTC. Protein sequence: CASSEPTEYRETQYF.

The chain is built from TRBV7-2 and TRBJ2-7; 7 bases align to TRBD1. The V gene end was trimmed by 0 bases and the J gene end by 2 bases; junction bases not matched to a gene: 4. The CDR3 sequence is 15 residues long. Germline V gene sequence: CDR1 SGHTA, CDR2 FQGNSA. The CDR3 DNA is TGTGCCAGCAGCTTAGCCGGGACAGAAACCTACGAGCAGTACTTC. Its translation is CASSLAGTETYEQYF.

V and J are TRBV5-1 and TRBJ2-7, with 11 bases identical to TRBD2. The CDR3 extends over 14 amino acids. Germline loops: CDR1 SGHRS, CDR2 YFSETQ. Unmatched junction bases numbered 5, after V lost 5 bases and J lost 4 bases. The CDR3 DNA reads as TGCGCCAGCAGGGAAACTAGCGGGGGTTACGAGCAGTACTTC. Translation: CASRETSGGYEQYF.

This clone was counted a single time. The chain uses TRBV6-6 and TRBJ2-1; D is tentatively TRBD1 or TRBD2 (5 bases each). V lost 7 bases to trimming and J lost 5 bases, with 15 bases between them. CDR1 and CDR2 (germline): MNHNY, SVGAGI (reference sequence). The length of the CDR3 is 14 residues. The CDR3 spells CASTIPGHNNEQFF. The CDR3 DNA reads TGTGCCAGCACTATACCGGGGCACAACAATGAGCAGTTCTTC.

This clone was found a few times. This chain links TRBV7-2 with TRBJ2-7; tentatively, D is TRBD2 (5 bases). V was clipped by 4 bases and J by 5 bases, with 15 bases between them. The germline CDR1 and CDR2 sequences are SGHTA and FQGNSA. CDR3 length equals 14 residues. The CDR3 region has the DNA TGTGCCAGCAGCTGGATAGCGCGGGTTGACGAGCAGTACTTC. It yields the protein CASSWIARVDEQYF.

The sample holds one count of this clone. The chain links TRBV6-5 to TRBJ1-6; D remains ambiguous. V lost 5 bases to trimming and J lost 9 bases, with 8 bases between them. The CDR3 spans 12 residues. Looked up from germline, CDR1 is MNHEY and CDR2 is SVGAGI. The CDR3 nucleotides are TGTGCCAGCAGTAATCCAGGTTCACCCCTCCACTTT. Translating it yields CASSNPGSPLHF.

This clone was counted only a few times. The chain uses TRBV6-1 and TRBJ2-1; unclear D gene. The CDR3 consists of 12 residues. The germline CDR1 and CDR2 sequences are MNHNS and SASEGT. The V end was cut by 4 bases, the J end by 8 bases, with 9 bases between. The chain's CDR3 is CASSGVGDEQFF. CDR3 DNA: TGTGCCAGCAGTGGGGTCGGCGATGAGCAGTTCTTC.

This clone was counted between two and nine times. The chain is built from TRBV19 and TRBJ2-2; tentative D call: TRBD1 (5 bases). The CDR3 totals 14 residues. V was clipped by 10 bases and J by 1 base, with 13 bases between them. Germline loops: CDR1 LNHDA, CDR2 SQIVND (reference sequence). The CDR3 DNA is TGTGCCACCACAGGTATTGGGAACACCGGGGAGCTGTTTTTT. Protein product: CATTGIGNTGELFF.

V usage is TRBV6-1 and J usage is TRBJ2-7; TRBD1 matches 7 bases. Germline loops: CDR1 MNHNS, CDR2 SASEGT. V shed 11 bases, J shed 2 bases, and the junction held 3 bases outside the gene matches. The CDR3 runs 11 residues. CDR3 sequence reads: CAGGQTYEQYF. As DNA, the CDR3 is TGTGCCGGGGGACAGACCTACGAGCAGTACTTC.

This clone was counted between two and nine times. The rearrangement links TRBV30 to TRBJ1-2; D gene uncertain. With 4 bases removed from V and 7 bases from J, the gap between germline ends came to 16 bases. The length of the CDR3 is 13 residues. The germline gives CDR1 GTSNPN, CDR2 SVGIG (reference sequence). The CDR3 coding sequence is TGTGCCTGGACCCCCCCAGGACGAGTTGGCTACACCTTC. Amino acids: CAWTPPGRVGYTF.

This sequence joins TRBV10-3 and TRBJ2-3; D may be TRBD2 (5 bases). Germline V lookup: CDR1 ENHRY, CDR2 SYGVKD. The germline V and J ends were trimmed by 6 bases and 2 bases, with 12 bases remaining between them. The CDR3 loop spans 14 amino acids. CDR3 sequence: CAISDRGYTDTQYF. In nucleotides, the CDR3 is TGTGCCATCAGCGACCGGGGATACACAGATACGCAGTATTTT.

The chain has TRBV10-2 and TRBJ1-6, with TRBD1 matching over 8 bases. CDR3 length equals 16 residues. Germline V gives CDR1 WSHSY, CDR2 SAAADI. With 3 bases clipped from V and 10 bases from J, the junction kept 11 bases outside the gene matches. CDR3 region: CASSERQGSSRSPLHF. CDR3 bases: TGCGCCAGCAGTGAAAGACAGGGGTCATCGAGGTCACCCCTCCACTTT.

V is TRBV4-1 and J is TRBJ1-1; 7 bases agree with TRBD1. The trim removed 2 bases at V and 4 bases at J, leaving 25 bases unmatched. This CDR3 comprises 21 residues. Germline V gives CDR1 MGHRA, CDR2 YSYEKL. CDR3 sequence reads: CASSQYLLGSFAVAGGTEAFF. The CDR3 nucleotides are TGCGCCAGCAGCCAATATCTTCTCGGATCGTTCGCCGTGGCAGGGGGCACTGAAGCTTTCTTT.

V usage is TRBV18 and J usage is TRBJ2-7; D is unclear. The CDR3 is 15 residues long. The ends were cut back, 2 bases at V and 3 bases at J, with 14 bases in the middle. Germline CDR1 is KGHSH and CDR2 is LQKENI. In DNA form, the CDR3 reads TGTGCCAGCTCACCAACAAGCACGACTGGCTACGAGCAGTACTTC. Protein sequence: CASSPTSTTGYEQYF.

The chain is built from TRBV5-1 and TRBJ2-5; 9 bases line up with TRBD1. The CDR3 contains 15 residues. V lost 4 bases, J lost 4 bases, and 8 bases stayed unmatched. Germline V gene lookup returns CDR1 SGHRS and CDR2 YFSETQ. The CDR3 here is CASSPNRQGGETQYF. The CDR3 coding sequence is TGCGCCAGCAGCCCGAATCGACAGGGGGGAGAGACCCAGTACTTC.